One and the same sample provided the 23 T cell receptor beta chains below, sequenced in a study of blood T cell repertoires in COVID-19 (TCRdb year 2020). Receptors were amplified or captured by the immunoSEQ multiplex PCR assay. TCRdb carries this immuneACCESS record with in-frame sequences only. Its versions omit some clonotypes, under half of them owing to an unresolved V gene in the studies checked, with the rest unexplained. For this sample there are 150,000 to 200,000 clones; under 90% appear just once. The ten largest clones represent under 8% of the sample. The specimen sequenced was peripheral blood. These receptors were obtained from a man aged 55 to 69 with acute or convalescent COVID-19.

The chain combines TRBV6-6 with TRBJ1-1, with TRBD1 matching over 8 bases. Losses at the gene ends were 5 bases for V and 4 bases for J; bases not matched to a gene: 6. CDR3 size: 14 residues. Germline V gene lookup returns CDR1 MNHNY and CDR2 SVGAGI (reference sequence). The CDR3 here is CASSPLDRGTEAFF. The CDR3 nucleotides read TGTGCCAGCAGTCCCCTCGACAGGGGCACTGAAGCTTTCTTT.

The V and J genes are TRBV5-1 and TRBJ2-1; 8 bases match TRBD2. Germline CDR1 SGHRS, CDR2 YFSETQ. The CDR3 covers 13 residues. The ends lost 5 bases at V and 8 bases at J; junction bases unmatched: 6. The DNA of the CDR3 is TGCGCCAGCAGGGGACTAGTGGAGTATGAGCAGTTCTTC. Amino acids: CASRGLVEYEQFF.

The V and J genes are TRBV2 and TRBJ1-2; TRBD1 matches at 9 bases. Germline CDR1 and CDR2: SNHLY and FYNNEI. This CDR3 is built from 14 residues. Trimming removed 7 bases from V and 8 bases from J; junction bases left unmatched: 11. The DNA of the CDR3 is TGTGCCAGCAAGAAAGGGACAGGGACCGAGGGCTACACCTTC. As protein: CASKKGTGTEGYTF.

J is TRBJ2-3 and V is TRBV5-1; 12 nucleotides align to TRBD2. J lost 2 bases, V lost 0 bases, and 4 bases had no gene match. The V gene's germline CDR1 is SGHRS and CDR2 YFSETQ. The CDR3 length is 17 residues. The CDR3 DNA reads TGCGCCAGCAGCTTGGCCCTAGCGGGAGGGAACACAGATACGCAGTATTTT. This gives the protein CASSLALAGGNTDTQYF.

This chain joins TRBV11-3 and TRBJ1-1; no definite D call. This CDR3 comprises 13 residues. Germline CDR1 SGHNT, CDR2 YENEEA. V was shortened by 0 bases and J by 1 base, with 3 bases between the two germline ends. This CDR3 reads CASSLDRNTEAFF. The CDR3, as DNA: TGTGCCAGCAGCTTAGATCGGAACACTGAAGCTTTCTTT.

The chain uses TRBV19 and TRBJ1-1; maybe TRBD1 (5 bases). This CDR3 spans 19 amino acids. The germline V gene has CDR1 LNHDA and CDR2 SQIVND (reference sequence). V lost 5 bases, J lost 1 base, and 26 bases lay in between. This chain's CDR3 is CASSPAPFRDGLWNTEAFF. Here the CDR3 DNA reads TGTGCCAGTAGTCCCGCGCCGTTCCGGGACGGACTATGGAACACTGAAGCTTTCTTT.

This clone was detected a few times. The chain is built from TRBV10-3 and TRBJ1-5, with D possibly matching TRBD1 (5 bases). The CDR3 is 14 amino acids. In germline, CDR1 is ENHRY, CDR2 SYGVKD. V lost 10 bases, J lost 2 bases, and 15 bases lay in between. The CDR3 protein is CASHSGLRNQPQHF. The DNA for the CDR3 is TGTGCCAGCCATTCGGGACTTCGCAATCAGCCCCAGCATTTT.

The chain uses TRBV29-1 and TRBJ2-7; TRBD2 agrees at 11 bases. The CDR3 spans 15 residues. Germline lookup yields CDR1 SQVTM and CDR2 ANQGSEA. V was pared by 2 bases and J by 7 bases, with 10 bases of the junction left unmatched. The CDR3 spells CSVEQASGGHGEQYF. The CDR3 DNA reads TGCAGCGTTGAACAAGCTAGCGGGGGGCATGGGGAGCAGTACTTC.

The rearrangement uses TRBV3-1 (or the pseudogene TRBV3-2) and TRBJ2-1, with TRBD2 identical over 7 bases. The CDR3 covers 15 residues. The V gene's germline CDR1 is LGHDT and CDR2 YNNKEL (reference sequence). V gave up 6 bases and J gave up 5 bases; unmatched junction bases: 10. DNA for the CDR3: TGTGCCAGCAGGTCTTCTAGCGGATCGAACAATGAGCAGTTCTTC. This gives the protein CASRSSSGSNNEQFF.

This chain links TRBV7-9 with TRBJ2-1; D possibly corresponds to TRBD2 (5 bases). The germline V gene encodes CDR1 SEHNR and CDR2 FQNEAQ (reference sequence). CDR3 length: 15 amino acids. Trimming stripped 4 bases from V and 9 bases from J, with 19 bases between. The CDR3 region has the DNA TGTGCCAGCAGCTCCCCGAGAGGGTTAAAGCGTGAGCAGTTCTTC. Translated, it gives CASSSPRGLKREQFF.

The CDR3 loop is CASSLRDRGNEQFF. The DNA for the CDR3 is TGCGCCAGCAGCCTACGGGACAGGGGAAATGAGCAGTTCTTC. The chain links TRBV5-1 to TRBJ2-1; the match to TRBD1 covers 10 bases. Trimming at V came to 4 bases and at J to 7 bases, leaving 5 bases not matched to a gene. Germline V lookup: CDR1 SGHRS, CDR2 YFSETQ. The length of the CDR3 is 14 residues.

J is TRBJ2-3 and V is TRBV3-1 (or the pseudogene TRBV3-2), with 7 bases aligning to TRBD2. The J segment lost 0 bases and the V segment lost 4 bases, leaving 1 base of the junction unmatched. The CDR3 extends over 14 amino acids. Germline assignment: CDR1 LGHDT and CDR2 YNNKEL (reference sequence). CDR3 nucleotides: TGTGCCAGCAGCCTGACTAGCAGCACAGATACGCAGTATTTT. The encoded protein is CASSLTSSTDTQYF.

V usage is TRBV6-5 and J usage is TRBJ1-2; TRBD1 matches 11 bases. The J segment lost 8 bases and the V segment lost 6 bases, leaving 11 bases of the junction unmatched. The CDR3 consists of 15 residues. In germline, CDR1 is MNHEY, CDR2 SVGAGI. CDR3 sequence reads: CASRSTGTGGRGYTF. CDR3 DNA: TGTGCCAGCAGATCTACCGGGACAGGGGGAAGGGGCTACACCTTC.

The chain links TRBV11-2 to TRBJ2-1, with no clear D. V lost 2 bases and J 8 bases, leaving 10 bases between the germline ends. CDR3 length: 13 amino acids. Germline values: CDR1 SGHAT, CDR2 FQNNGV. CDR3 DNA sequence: TGTGCCAGCAGCTTACTCTTAGTCGATGAGCAGTTCTTC. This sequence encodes CASSLLLVDEQFF.

In nucleotides, the CDR3 is TGTGCCACAGGCACTAGCGGGGATACGCAGTATTTT. Protein product: CATGTSGDTQYF. The rearrangement uses TRBV7-9 and TRBJ2-3; 9 positions agree with TRBD2. The CDR3 runs 12 residues. Germline V gives CDR1 SEHNR, CDR2 FQNEAQ (reference sequence). Trimming removed 10 bases from V and 6 bases from J; junction bases left unmatched: 5.

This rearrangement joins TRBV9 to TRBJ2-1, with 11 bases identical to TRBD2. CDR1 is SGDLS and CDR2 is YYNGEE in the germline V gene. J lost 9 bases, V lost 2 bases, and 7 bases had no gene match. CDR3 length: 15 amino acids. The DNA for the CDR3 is TGTGCCAGCAGCGTCACCGGGACTAGCGGTTTTGAGCAGTTCTTC. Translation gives CASSVTGTSGFEQFF. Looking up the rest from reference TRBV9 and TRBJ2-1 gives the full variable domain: DSGVTQTPKHLITATGQRVTLRCSPRSGDLSVYWYQQSLDQGLQFLIQYYNGEERAKGNILERFSAQQFPDLHSELNLSSLELGDSALYFCASSVTGTSGFEQFFGPGTRLTVL.

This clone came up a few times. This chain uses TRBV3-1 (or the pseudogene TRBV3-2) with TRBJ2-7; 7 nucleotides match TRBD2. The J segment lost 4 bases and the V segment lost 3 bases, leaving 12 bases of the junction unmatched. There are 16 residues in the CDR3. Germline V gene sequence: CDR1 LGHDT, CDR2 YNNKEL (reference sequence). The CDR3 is CASSHWDYQPWYEQYF. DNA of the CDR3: TGTGCCAGCAGCCATTGGGACTACCAACCTTGGTACGAGCAGTACTTC.

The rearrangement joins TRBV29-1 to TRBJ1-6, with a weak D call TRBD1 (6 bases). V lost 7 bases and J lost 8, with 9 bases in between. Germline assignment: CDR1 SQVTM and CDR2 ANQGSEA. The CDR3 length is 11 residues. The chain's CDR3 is CSAGEDSPLHF. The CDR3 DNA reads TGCAGCGCAGGGGAGGATTCACCCCTCCACTTT.

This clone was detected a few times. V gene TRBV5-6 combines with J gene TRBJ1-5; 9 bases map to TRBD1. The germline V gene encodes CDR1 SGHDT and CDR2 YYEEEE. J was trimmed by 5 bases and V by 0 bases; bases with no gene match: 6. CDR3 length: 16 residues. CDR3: CASSLGGTGLYQPQHF. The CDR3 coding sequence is TGTGCCAGCAGCTTGGGCGGGACAGGGTTGTATCAGCCCCAGCATTTT. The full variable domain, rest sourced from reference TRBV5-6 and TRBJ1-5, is DAGVTQSPTHLIKTRGQQVTLRCSPKSGHDTVSWYQQALGQGPQFIFQYYEEEERQRGNFPDRFSGHQFPNYSSELNVNALLLGDSALYLCASSLGGTGLYQPQHFGDGTRLSIL.

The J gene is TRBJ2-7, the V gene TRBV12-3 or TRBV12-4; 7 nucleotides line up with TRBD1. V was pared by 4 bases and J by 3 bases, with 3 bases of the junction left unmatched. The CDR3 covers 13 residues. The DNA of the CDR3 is TGTGCCAGCAGTTGGACAGGCAGCTACGAGCAGTACTTC. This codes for CASSWTGSYEQYF.

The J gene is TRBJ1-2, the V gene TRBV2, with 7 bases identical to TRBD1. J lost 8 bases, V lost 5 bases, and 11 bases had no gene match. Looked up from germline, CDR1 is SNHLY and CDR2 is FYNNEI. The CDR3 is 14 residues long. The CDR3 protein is CASSPTGSAVGYTF. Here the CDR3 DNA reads TGTGCCAGCAGTCCGACAGGGAGTGCGGTCGGCTACACCTTC. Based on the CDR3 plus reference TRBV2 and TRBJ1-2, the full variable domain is EPEVTQTPSHQVTQMGQEVILRCVPISNHLYFYWYRQILGQKVEFLVSFYNNEISEKSEIFDDQFSVERPDGSNFTLKIRSTKLEDSAMYFCASSPTGSAVGYTFGSGTRLTVV.

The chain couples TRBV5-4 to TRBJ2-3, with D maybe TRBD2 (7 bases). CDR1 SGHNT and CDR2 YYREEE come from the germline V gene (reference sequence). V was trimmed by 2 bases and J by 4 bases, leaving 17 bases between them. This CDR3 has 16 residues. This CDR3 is CASSLRRGGGADTQYF. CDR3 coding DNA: TGTGCCAGCAGCTTAAGGCGGGGAGGGGGTGCAGATACGCAGTATTTT.

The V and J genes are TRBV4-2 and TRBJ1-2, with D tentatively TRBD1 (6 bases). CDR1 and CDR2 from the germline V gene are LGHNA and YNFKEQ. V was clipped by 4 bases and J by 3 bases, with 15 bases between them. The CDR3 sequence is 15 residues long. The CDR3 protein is CASSPRLTGDYGYTF. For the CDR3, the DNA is TGTGCCAGCAGCCCCCGGTTGACAGGTGACTATGGCTACACCTTC.